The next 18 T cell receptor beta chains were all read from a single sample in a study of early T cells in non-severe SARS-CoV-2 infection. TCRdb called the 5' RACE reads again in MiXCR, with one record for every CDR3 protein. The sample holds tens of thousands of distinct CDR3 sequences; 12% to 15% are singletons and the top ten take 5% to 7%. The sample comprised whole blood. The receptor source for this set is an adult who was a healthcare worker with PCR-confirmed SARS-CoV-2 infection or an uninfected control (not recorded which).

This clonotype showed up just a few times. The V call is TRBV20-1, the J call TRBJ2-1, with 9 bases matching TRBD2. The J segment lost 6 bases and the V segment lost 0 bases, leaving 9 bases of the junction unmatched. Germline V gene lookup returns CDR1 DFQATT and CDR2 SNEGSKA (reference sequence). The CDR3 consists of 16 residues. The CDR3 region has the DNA TGCAGTGCTAGAGATAAGTGGCGGGGGGGCCGCAATGAGCAGTTCTTC. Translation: CSARDKWRGGRNEQFF.

This CDR3 is CSARDRGKTGELFF. In DNA form, the CDR3 reads TGCAGTGCCCGTGACAGGGGAAAGACCGGGGAGCTGTTTTTT. The chain uses TRBV20-1 and TRBJ2-2; 8 nucleotides agree with TRBD1. Per the germline V gene, CDR1 is DFQATT and CDR2 is SNEGSKA (reference sequence). The CDR3 length is 14 residues. Trimming cost V 6 bases and J 5 bases; bases outside gene matches: 8.

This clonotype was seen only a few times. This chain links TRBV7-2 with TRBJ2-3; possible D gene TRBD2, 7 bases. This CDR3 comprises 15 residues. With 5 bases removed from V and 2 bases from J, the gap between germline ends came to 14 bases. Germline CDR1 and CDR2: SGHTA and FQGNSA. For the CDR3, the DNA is TGTGCCAGCAGCCCAGGAGGGGGGGCCACAGATACGCAGTATTTT. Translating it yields CASSPGGGATDTQYF. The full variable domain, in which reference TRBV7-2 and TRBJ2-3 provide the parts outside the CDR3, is GAGVSQSPSNKVTEKGKDVELRCDPISGHTALYWYRQSLGQGLEFLIYFQGNSAPDKSGLPSDRFSAERTGGSVSTLTIQRTQQEDSAVYLCASSPGGGATDTQYFGPGTRLTVL.

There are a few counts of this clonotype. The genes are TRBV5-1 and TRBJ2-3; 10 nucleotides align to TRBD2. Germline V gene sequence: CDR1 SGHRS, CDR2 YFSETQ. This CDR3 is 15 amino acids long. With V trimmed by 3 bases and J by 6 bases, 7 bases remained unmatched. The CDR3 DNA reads TGCGCCAGCAGCTCGGGACTAGCGAACCCGGATACGCAGTATTTT. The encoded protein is CASSSGLANPDTQYF. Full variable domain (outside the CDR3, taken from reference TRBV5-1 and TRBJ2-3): KAGVTQTPRYLIKTRGQQVTLSCSPISGHRSVSWYQQTPGQGLQFLFEYFSETQRNKGNFPGRFSGRQFSNSRSEMNVSTLELGDSALYLCASSSGLANPDTQYFGPGTRLTVL.

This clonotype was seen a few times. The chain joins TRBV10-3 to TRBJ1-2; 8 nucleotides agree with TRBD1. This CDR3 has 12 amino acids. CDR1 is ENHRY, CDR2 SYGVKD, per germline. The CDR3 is CAVDRAGSGYTF. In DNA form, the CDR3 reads TGTGCGGTGGACAGGGCTGGGTCTGGCTACACCTTC.

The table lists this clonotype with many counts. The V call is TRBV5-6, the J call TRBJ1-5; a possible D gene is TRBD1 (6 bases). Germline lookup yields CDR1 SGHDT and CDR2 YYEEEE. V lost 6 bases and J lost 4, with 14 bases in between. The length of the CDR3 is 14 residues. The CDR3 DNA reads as TGTGCCAGCACGTCCGGGGGGCTGAATCAGCCCCAGCATTTT. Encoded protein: CASTSGGLNQPQHF. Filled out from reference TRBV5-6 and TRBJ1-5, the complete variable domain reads DAGVTQSPTHLIKTRGQQVTLRCSPKSGHDTVSWYQQALGQGPQFIFQYYEEEERQRGNFPDRFSGHQFPNYSSELNVNALLLGDSALYLCASTSGGLNQPQHFGDGTRLSIL.

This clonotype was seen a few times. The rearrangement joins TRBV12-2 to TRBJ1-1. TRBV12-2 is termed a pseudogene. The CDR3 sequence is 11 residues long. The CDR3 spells CASRLNTEAFF. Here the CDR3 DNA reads TGTGCAAGTCGCTTAAACACTGAAGCTTTCTTT.

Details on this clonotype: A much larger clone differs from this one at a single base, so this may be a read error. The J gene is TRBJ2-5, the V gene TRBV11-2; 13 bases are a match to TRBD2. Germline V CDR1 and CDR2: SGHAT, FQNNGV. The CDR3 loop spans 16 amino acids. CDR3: CACSSTSGGASETQYF. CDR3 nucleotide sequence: TGTGCCTGCAGCTCCACTAGCGGGGGGGCCTCGGAGACCCAGTACTTC.

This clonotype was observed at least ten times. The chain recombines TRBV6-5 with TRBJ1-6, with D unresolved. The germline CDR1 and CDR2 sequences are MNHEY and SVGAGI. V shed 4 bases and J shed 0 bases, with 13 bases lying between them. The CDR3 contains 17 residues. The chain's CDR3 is CASSLSPGSSYNSPLHF. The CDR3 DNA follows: TGTGCCAGCAGTTTATCCCCGGGGAGCTCCTATAATTCACCCCTCCACTTT.

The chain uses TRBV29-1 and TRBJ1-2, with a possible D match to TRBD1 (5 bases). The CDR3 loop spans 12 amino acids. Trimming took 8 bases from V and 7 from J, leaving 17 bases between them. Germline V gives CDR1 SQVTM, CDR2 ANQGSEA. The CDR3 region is CSCREIGFGYTF. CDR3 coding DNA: TGCAGCTGCAGGGAAATTGGATTTGGCTACACCTTC. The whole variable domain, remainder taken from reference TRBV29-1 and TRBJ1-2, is SAVISQKPSRDICQRGTSLTIQCQVDSQVTMMFWYRQQPGQSLTLIATANQGSEATYESGFVIDKFPISRPNLTFSTLTVSNMSPEDSSIYLCSCREIGFGYTFGSGTRLTVV.

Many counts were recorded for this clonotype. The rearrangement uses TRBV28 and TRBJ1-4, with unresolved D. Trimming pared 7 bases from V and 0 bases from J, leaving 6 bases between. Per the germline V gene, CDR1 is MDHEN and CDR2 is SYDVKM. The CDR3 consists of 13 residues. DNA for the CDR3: TGTGCCAGCATGGATTCAACTAATGAAAAACTGTTTTTT. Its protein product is CASMDSTNEKLFF.

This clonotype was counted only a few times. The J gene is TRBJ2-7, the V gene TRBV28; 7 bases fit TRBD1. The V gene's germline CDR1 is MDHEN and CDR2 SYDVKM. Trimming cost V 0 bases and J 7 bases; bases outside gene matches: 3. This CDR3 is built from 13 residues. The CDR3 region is CASSLWSRGEQYF. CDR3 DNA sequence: TGTGCCAGCAGTTTATGGTCCAGGGGGGAGCAGTACTTC.

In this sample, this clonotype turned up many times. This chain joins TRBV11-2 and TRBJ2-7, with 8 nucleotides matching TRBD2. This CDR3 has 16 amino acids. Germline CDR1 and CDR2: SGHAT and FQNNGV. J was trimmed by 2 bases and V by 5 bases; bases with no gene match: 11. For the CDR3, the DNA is TGTGCCAGCAGCCTGATTACCGGGGGGGCCCCCTACGAGCAGTACTTC. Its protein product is CASSLITGGAPYEQYF.

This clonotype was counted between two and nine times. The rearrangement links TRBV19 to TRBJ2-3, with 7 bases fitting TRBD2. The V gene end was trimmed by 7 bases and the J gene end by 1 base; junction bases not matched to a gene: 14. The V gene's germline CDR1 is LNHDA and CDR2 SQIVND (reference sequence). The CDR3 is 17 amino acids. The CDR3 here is CASKPLPVSGGTDTQYF. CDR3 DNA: TGTGCCAGTAAGCCCCTTCCTGTGAGCGGGGGCACAGATACGCAGTATTTT.

This CDR3 is CAISESGDQPQHF. The CDR3, as DNA: TGTGCCATCAGTGAGTCCGGGGATCAGCCCCAGCATTTT. J is TRBJ1-5 and V is TRBV10-3; D is uncertain. CDR3 size: 13 residues. Per the germline V gene, CDR1 is ENHRY and CDR2 is SYGVKD. V lost 0 bases to trimming and J lost 5 bases, with 5 bases between them.

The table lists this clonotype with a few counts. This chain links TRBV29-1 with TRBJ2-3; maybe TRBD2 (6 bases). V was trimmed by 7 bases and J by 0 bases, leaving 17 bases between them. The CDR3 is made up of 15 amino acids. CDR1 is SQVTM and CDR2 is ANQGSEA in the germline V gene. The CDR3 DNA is TGCAGCGCCGCGGGTAGCGGATATAGCACAGATACGCAGTATTTT. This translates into CSAAGSGYSTDTQYF.

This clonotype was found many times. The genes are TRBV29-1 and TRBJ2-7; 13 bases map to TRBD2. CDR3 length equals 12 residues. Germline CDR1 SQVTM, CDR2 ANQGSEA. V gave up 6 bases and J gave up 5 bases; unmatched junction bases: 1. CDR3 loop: CSVGLAGDEQYF. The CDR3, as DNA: TGCAGCGTCGGACTAGCGGGGGACGAGCAGTACTTC.

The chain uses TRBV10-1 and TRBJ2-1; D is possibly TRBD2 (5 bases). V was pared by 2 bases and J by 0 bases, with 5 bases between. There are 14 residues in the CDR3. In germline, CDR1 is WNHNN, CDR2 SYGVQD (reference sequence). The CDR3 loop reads CASSEGSSYNEQFF. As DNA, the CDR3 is TGCGCCAGCAGTGAGGGGAGCTCCTACAATGAGCAGTTCTTC.